This T cell receptor (beta chain) was sequenced in a study of blood T cell repertoires in COVID-19. Across the whole study: Specimens from acute and convalescent COVID-19 originated in the United States, Italy and Spain. In each case, the material was cDNA or gDNA derived from T cells, B-cell-depleted T cells, or PBMCs.

The V gene's germline CDR1 is SGHTA and CDR2 FQGNSA. V shed 3 bases, J shed 3 bases, and the junction held 9 bases outside the gene matches. This CDR3 region has 16 residues. Study processing details: Researchers report that nucleated cell counts were estimated from reference gene primer amplification. Repertoires were generated with immunoSEQ multiplex PCR, while TCRdb's copy carries only in-frame clones and drops some. V and J calls and clone size are given by that table; D and trimming were obtained from the DNA. The table lists 84,000 or so clones, 80% to 90% of them singletons. The sequence was collected from a human donor in a cohort sampled during active COVID-19. What was sequenced was peripheral blood. This sequence joins TRBV7-2 and TRBJ2-7; TRBD2 matches 9 bases. CDR3 sequence (DNA): TGTGCCAGCAGCTTGGTGGGCGGGGGGGGAGGCTACGAGCAGTACTTC. Amino acids: CASSLVGGGGGYEQYF.